This T cell receptor beta chain was recovered during a study of regulatory T cells in long-lasting Graves disease. Whole-study context: The term persistent Graves' disease signified upward of 5 years on antithyroid drugs with positive TSH receptor antibodies. Findings and limits, study-wide: Thyroid tissue went unstudied; only peripheral blood was examined.

Of note for this clonotype: Its antigen is currently unknown.

Trimming pared 0 bases from V and 0 bases from J, leaving 17 bases between. There are 18 residues in the CDR3. CDR1 is SGHTA and CDR2 is FQGNSA in the germline V gene. The time point was: persistent/refractory GD, antithyroid drugs over 5 years with positive TRAb. PBMCs provided the RNA from which the TCR library was made. American Thyroid Association guidelines served as the basis for diagnosing Graves' disease. iRepertoire HTBI primers and Arm-PCR of CDR3 regions built TCR beta libraries. Per the authors' pipeline: The samples included 60 to 75 TRBV and 14 TRBJ segments. From the multiplex PCR reads, TCRdb called clonotypes with MiXCR, one entry per CDR3 protein. TCRdb assigned the V and J calls; the authors' analysis was not used. The table lists over 300,000 distinct CDR3 sequences, about 20% of them singletons.

This chain joins TRBV7-2 and TRBJ1-2; D possibly corresponds to TRBD1 (6 bases). This clonotype was sampled from a female donor with Graves disease. The material sequenced was peripheral blood mononuclear cells (PBMCs), taken when the disease was refractory, from a patient treated with antithyroid drugs. The chain's CDR3 is CASSLARAGAQANYGYTF. The DNA of the CDR3 is TGTGCCAGCAGCTTAGCTAGGGCAGGGGCTCAAGCTAACTATGGCTACACCTTC.